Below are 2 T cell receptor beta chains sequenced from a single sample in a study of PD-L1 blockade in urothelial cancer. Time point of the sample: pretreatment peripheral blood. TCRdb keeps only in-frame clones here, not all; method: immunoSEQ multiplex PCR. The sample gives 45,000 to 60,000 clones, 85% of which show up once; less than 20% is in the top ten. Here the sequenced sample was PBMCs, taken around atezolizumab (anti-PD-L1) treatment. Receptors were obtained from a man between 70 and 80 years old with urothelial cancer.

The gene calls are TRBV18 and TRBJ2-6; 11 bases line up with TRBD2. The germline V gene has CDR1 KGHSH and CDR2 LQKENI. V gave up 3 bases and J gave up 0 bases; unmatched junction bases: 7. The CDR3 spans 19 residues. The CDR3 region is CASSPGPSGGFSGANVLTF. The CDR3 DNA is TGTGCCAGCTCACCCGGCCCTAGCGGGGGGTTCTCTGGGGCCAACGTCCTGACTTTC.

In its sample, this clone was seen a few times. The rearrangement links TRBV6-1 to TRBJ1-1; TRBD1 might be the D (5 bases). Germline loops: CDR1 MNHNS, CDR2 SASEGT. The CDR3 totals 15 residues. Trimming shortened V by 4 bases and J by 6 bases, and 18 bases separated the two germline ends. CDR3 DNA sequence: TGTGCCAGCAGTGCGCTCACAGGAACAGGAGCTGAAGCTTTCTTT. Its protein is CASSALTGTGAEAFF.